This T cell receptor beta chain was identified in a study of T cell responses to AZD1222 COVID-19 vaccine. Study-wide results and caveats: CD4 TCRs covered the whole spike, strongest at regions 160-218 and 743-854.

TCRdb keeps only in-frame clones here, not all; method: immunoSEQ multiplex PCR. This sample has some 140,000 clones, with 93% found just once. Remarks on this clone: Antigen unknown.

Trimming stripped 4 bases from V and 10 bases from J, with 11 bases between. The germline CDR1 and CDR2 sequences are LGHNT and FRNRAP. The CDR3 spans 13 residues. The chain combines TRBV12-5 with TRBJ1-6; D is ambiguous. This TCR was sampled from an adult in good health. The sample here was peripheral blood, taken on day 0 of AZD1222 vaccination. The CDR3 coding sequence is TGTGCTAGTGGTTGGAGGGAGGAGTCACCCCTCCACTTT. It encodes CASGWREESPLHF.